A selection of T cell receptor beta chains follows, all from one sample in a study of T-cell memory formation after mild COVID-19. TCRdb used MiXCR to reprocess the 5' RACE reads, holding one entry per CDR3 protein. The sample records roughly 49,000 distinct CDR3 sequences, 27% being singletons. The source material was PBMCs or a T cell subset sorted from them (not recorded which). Source of these receptors: a man aged 18-30 years who had mild COVID-19 (a few samples of this study predate the infection). Cell type and time point are not known. CDR3s include the opening cysteine and the closing phenylalanine or tryptophan. Each record gives: J gene, D gene, clone size, V gene, CDR3 DNA, CDR3 protein. The D gene is left open where the match is weak. Only part of the rows carry a size: once, few, many, or a class if the clone is expanded.

J gene: TRBJ1-2; D gene: NA; clone size: NA; V gene: TRBV9; CDR3 DNA: TGTGCCAGCAACAGACCGGGGGGTAACGGCTACACCTTC; CDR3 protein: CASNRPGGNGYTF
J gene: TRBJ2-1; D gene: NA; clone size: NA; V gene: TRBV7-8; CDR3 DNA: TGTGCCAGCGCTCCTCGCTCCTACAATGAGCAGTTCTTC; CDR3 protein: CASAPRSYNEQFF
J gene: TRBJ2-2; D gene: NA; clone size: few; V gene: TRBV5-6; CDR3 DNA: TGTGCCAGCAGCCCTTACAGGGTTAACACCGGGGAGCTGTTTTTT; CDR3 protein: CASSPYRVNTGELFF
J gene: TRBJ2-5; D gene: NA; clone size: NA; V gene: TRBV4-1; CDR3 DNA: TGCGCCAGCAGCCAAGATCAATCAGGTCAAGAGACCCAGTACTTC; CDR3 protein: CASSQDQSGQETQYF
J gene: TRBJ2-3; D gene: NA; clone size: few; V gene: TRBV20-1; CDR3 DNA: TGCAGTGCTAGAGACAGAGGGGGGAAGACAGATACGCAGTATTTT; CDR3 protein: CSARDRGGKTDTQYF
J gene: TRBJ2-3; D gene: NA; clone size: few; V gene: TRBV5-4; CDR3 DNA: TGTGCCAGCAGCTTTAGTGGCAGCACAGATACGCAGTATTTT; CDR3 protein: CASSFSGSTDTQYF
J gene: TRBJ2-5; D gene: NA; clone size: medium-sized; V gene: TRBV24-1; CDR3 DNA: TGTGCCACCAGTGATTTACAAGGTGCCGAAGAGACCCAGTACTTC; CDR3 protein: CATSDLQGAEETQYF
J gene: TRBJ2-3; D gene: NA; clone size: once; V gene: TRBV6-6; CDR3 DNA: TGTGCCACCACGGGGGACGATGTGTCAGATACGCAGTATTTT; CDR3 protein: CATTGDDVSDTQYF
J gene: TRBJ2-3; D gene: NA; clone size: many; V gene: TRBV27; CDR3 DNA: TGTGCCAGCAGTTCTGGATTTGCATTTACGCAGTATTTT; CDR3 protein: CASSSGFAFTQYF
J gene: TRBJ2-2; D gene: TRBD2; clone size: NA; V gene: TRBV12-3/TRBV12-4; CDR3 DNA: TGTGCCAGCAGTGCCTCTCCCGGGACTAGCGGGGGGAAGGACACCGGGGAGCTGTTTTTT; CDR3 protein: CASSASPGTSGGKDTGELFF
J gene: TRBJ2-5; D gene: NA; clone size: NA; V gene: TRBV29-1; CDR3 DNA: TGCAGCGTTGACGGGGCGGGGCTGGAGACCCAGTACTTC; CDR3 protein: CSVDGAGLETQYF
J gene: TRBJ1-5; D gene: NA; clone size: few; V gene: TRBV4-3; CDR3 DNA: TGCGCCAGCAGCCAAGACCGTTATAGCAATCAGCCCCAGCATTTT; CDR3 protein: CASSQDRYSNQPQHF
J gene: TRBJ2-1; D gene: NA; clone size: few; V gene: TRBV6-2/TRBV6-3; CDR3 DNA: TGTGCCAGCAGTCTCCCCACAGTAGGAAAAGGCTCCTACAATGAGCAGTTCTTC; CDR3 protein: CASSLPTVGKGSYNEQFF